Reported below is one T cell receptor beta chain. This clone was seen a few times. No cognate antigen has been identified for it. Qualities for individual bases were not recorded, and no much larger clone is one base off. This sample stems from a study of a mutant IDH1 vaccine in newly diagnosed glioma (dated by TCRdb to about 2021). About the study as a whole: Patients received eight vaccinations in weeks 1, 3, 5, 7, 11, 15, 19 and 23, corresponding to visits V03 through V10. Vaccination began 4-6 weeks after radiotherapy alone, or alongside temozolomide cycles in the chemotherapy-containing groups. For exploratory analyses, about two dozen treated patients had longitudinal TCRB deep sequencing done wherever samples were available. Of the 30 to 35 treated patients, about 62% were male and about 40% were female, and a mean age of roughly 40 years was recorded. Peripheral blood samples were drawn at six visits, namely V03 (baseline), V05, V07, V10, V12 and V13. Before enrollment, most patients had been given radiochemotherapy with temozolomide as standard therapy, while the rest had received either radiotherapy alone or temozolomide alone. Broader findings and caveats from the paper: Pseudoprogression appeared unrelated to alterations in the top peripheral T cell clonotypes detected by TCRB sequencing. Selection of PBMC samples for TCRB deep sequencing was based on availability. It was noted by the authors that analyses of patient blood samples could not be reproduced owing to sample limitations. Immune responses induced by the vaccine were seen in around 94% of patients across multiple MHC alleles.

What the time point label conveys for this sample: week 23, last vaccination. Each vaccine dose was 300 ug of a 20-mer mutant IDH1 peptide in Montanide, given subcutaneously with topical imiquimod. The donors had newly diagnosed IDH1-mutant astrocytomas of WHO grade 3 or 4 that showed loss of nuclear ATRX. The samples were drawn from NOA16, a multicentre, single-arm, open-label phase I trial in Germany that tested a mutant IDH1 peptide vaccine in humans for the first time. Genomic DNA for TCRB sequencing was isolated from EDTA blood with the DNeasy Blood and Tissue Kit. CDR3 length: 12 amino acids, cysteine to phenylalanine. The DNA shown is the 36-base CDR3, in frame from base 1. Between the V and J ends, shortened by 5 bases and 8 bases respectively, the junction contains 9 bases. For CDR1 and CDR2, the germline V gene (reference sequence) lists SEHNR and FQNEAQ. The library was built by means of the immunoSEQ multiplex PCR assay. Following the manufacturer's protocol, the hsTCRB Kit was used to amplify rearranged TCR beta chain sequences. Sequencing of TCRB libraries was carried out on an Illumina MiSeq. In the source study's methods: The kit vendor's proprietary platform handled demultiplexing, trimming and gene mapping. Sourced from immuneACCESS, this table was stored by TCRdb with only in-frame sequences that have V and J called. A share of the clones is absent; for the studies checked, an unresolved V gene accounts for under half, and the remainder has no known explanation. The V and J calls and clone size were taken over from that table, and D and trimming were inferred from the DNA. The sample contains about 81,000 clones, about 82% of them found a single time. The leading ten clones occupy under 2.5% of the sample.

The receptor was isolated from a man under 40 with glioma. Some clones in this sample may be carry-over from other donors' samples. Sequenced here: PBMCs, sampled from a glioma patient whose treatment included an IDH1 peptide vaccine. The chain links TRBV7-9 with TRBJ1-4; a weak D assignment points to TRBD1 (6 bases agree). The CDR3 sequence is CASSLGGEKLFF. At the DNA level, the sequence is TGTGCCAGCAGCCTGGGGGGCGAAAAACTGTTTTTT. With all but the CDR3 taken from the reference TRBV7-9 and TRBJ1-4 genes, the full variable domain is: DTGVSQNPRHKITKRGQNVTFRCDPISEHNRLYWYRQTLGQGPEFLTYFQNEAQLEKSRLLSDRFSAERPKGSFSTLEIQRTEQGDSAMYLCASSLGGEKLFFGSGTQLSVL.